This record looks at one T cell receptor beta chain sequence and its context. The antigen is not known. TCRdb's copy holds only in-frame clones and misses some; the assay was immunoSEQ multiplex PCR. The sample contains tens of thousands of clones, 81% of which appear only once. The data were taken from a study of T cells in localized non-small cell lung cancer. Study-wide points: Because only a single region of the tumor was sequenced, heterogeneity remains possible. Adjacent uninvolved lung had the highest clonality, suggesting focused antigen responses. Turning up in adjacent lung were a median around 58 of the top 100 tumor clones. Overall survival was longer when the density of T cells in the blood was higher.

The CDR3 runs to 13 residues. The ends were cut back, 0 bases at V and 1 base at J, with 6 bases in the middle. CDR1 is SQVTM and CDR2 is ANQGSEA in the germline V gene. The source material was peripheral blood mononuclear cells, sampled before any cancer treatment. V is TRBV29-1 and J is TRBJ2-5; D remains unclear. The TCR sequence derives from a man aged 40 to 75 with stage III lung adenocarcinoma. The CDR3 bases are TGCAGCGTTGAAGAGTCAGCCCAAGAGACCCAGTACTTC. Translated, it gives CSVEESAQETQYF.